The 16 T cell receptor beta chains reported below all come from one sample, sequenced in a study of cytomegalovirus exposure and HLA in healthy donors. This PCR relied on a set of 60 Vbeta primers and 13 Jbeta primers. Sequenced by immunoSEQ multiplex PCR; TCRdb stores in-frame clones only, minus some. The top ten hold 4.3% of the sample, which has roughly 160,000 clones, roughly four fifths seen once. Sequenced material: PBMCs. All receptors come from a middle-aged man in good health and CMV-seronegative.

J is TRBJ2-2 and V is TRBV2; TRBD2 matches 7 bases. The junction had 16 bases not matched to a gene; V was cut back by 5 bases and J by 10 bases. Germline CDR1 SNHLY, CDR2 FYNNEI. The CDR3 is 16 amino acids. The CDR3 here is CASSWDSGLPPEELFF. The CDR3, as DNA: TGTGCCAGCAGTTGGGATAGCGGGTTACCACCGGAGGAGCTGTTTTTT.

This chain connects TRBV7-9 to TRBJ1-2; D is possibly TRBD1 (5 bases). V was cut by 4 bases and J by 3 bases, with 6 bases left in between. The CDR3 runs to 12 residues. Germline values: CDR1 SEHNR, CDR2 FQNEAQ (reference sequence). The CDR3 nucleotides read TGTGCCAGCAGCTCGACAGACTATGGCTACACCTTC. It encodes CASSSTDYGYTF.

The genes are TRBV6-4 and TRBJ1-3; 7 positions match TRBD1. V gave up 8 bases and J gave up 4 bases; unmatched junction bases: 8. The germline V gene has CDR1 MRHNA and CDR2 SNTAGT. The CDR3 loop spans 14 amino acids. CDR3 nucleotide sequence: TGTGCCAGCTCTGAAACAGGGGACGGAAACACCATATATTTT. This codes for CASSETGDGNTIYF.

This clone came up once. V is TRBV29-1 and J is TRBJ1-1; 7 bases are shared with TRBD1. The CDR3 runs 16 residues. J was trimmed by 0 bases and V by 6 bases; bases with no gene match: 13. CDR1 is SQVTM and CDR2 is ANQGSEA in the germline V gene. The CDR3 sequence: CSVTHRDSYLNTEAFF. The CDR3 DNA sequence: TGCAGCGTAACCCACCGGGACAGTTACTTGAACACTGAAGCTTTCTTT.

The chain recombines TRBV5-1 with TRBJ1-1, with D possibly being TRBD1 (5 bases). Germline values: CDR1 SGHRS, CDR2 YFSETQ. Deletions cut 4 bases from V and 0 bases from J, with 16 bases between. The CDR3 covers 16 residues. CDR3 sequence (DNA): TGCGCCAGCAGCCCCCCGTGGTACAGGATGAACACTGAAGCTTTCTTT. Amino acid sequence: CASSPPWYRMNTEAFF.

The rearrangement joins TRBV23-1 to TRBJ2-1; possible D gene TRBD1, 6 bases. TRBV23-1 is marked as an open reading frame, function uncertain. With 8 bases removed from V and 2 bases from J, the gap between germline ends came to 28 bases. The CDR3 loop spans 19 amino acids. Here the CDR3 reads CASGVMGSQGLRPYNEQFF. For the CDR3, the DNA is TGCGCCAGCGGGGTTATGGGCTCGCAGGGGCTTCGGCCCTACAATGAGCAGTTCTTC.

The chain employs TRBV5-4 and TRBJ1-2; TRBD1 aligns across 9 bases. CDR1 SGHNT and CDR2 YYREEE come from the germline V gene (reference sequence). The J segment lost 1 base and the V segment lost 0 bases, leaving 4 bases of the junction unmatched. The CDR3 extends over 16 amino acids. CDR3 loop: CASSLGGTGSNYGYTF. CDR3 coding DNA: TGTGCCAGCAGCTTGGGCGGGACAGGGAGTAACTATGGCTACACCTTC.

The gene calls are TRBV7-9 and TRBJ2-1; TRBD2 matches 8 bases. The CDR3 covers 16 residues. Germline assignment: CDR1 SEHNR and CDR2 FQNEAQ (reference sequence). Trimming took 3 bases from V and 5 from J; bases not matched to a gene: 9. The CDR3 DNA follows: TGTGCCAGCAGCTTTGGGAGCGGGGGAAACAACAATGAGCAGTTCTTC. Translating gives CASSFGSGGNNNEQFF.

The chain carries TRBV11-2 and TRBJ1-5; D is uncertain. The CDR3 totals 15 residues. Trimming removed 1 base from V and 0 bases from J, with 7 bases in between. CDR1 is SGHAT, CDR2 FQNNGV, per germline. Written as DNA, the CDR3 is TGTGCCAGCAGCTTAGGAGGATATAGCAATCAGCCCCAGCATTTT. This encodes CASSLGGYSNQPQHF.

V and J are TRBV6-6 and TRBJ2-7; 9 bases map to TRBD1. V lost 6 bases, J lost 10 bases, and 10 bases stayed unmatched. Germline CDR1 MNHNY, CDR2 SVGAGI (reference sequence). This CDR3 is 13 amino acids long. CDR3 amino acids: CASSVGTGIIQYF. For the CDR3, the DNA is TGTGCCAGCAGCGTGGGGACAGGGATTATACAGTACTTC.

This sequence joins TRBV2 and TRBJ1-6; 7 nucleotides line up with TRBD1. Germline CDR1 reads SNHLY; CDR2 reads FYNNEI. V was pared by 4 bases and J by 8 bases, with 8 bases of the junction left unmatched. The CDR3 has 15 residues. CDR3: CASSGRGLMDSPLHF. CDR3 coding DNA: TGTGCCAGCAGTGGGAGGGGGCTGATGGATTCACCCCTCCACTTT. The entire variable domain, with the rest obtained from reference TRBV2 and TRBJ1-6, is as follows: EPEVTQTPSHQVTQMGQEVILRCVPISNHLYFYWYRQILGQKVEFLVSFYNNEISEKSEIFDDQFSVERPDGSNFTLKIRSTKLEDSAMYFCASSGRGLMDSPLHFGNGTRLTVT.

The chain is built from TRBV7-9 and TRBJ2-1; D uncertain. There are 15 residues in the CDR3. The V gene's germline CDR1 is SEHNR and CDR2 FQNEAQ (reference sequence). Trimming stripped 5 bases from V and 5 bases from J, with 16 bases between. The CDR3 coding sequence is TGTGCCAGCAGCCTCACTGCCTCTCTGGACAATGAGCAGTTCTTC. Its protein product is CASSLTASLDNEQFF.

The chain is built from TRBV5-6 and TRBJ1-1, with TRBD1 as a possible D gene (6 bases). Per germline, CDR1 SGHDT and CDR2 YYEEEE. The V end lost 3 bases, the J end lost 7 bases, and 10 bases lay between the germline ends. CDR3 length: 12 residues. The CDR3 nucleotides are TGTGCCAGCAGCTCGGACAGCCTTGAAGCTTTCTTT. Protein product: CASSSDSLEAFF.

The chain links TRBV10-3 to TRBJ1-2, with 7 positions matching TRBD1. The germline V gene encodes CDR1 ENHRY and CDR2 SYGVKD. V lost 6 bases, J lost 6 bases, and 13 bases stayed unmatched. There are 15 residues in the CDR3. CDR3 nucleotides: TGTGCCATCAGAGGGGGCACACAGACAGGGAATGGCTACACCTTC. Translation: CAIRGGTQTGNGYTF.

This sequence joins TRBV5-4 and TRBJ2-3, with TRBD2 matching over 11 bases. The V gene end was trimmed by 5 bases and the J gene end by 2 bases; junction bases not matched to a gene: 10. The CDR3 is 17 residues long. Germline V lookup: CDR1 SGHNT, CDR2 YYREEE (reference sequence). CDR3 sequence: CASRVSTSGKDTDTQYF. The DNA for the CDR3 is TGTGCCAGCAGGGTATCGACTAGCGGGAAAGACACAGATACGCAGTATTTT. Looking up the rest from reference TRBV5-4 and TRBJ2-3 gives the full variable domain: ETGVTQSPTHLIKTRGQQVTLRCSSQSGHNTVSWYQQALGQGPQFIFQYYREEENGRGNFPPRFSGLQFPNYSSELNVNALELDDSALYLCASRVSTSGKDTDTQYFGPGTRLTVL.

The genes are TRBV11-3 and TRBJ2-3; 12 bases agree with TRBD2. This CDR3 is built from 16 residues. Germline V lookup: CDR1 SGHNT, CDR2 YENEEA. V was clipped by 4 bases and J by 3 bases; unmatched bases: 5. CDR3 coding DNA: TGTGCCAGCAGCTCCCGGACTAGCGGGGATACAGATACGCAGTATTTT. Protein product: CASSSRTSGDTDTQYF. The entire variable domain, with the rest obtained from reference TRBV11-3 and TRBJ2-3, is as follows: EAGVVQSPRYKIIEKKQPVAFWCNPISGHNTLYWYLQNLGQGPELLIRYENEEAVDDSQLPKDRFSAERLKGVDSTLKIQPAELGDSAVYLCASSSRTSGDTDTQYFGPGTRLTVL.